This entry lists 10 T cell receptor beta chains sequenced from one sample in a study of cytomegalovirus exposure and HLA in healthy donors (dated by TCRdb to about 2017). Libraries were prepared through the immunoSEQ multiplex PCR assay. The multiplex PCR relied on a mix of 60 forward primers for TCR Vbeta segments and 13 reverse primers for TCR Jbeta segments. The source is immuneACCESS, and TCRdb retained only in-frame sequences with V and J called. Part of the clones is not carried over; for the studies checked, unresolved V genes explain less than half of this, and the remainder is unexplained. This sample holds tens of thousands of clones; roughly three quarters were observed only once. The ten largest clonotypes hold 14% to 15% of the sample. Sequencing was done on a sample of PBMCs. All receptors come from a middle-aged woman in good health and CMV-seropositive.

The genes are TRBV5-1 and TRBJ2-7, with a tentative D call TRBD2 (6 bases). Germline CDR1 is SGHRS and CDR2 is YFSETQ. This CDR3 has 16 residues. V gave up 0 bases and J gave up 5 bases, with 18 bases separating them. CDR3 sequence (DNA): TGCGCCAGCAGCTTGGGGGGTGGGGGAGGTCAGGACGAGCAGTACTTC. Translating gives CASSLGGGGGQDEQYF.

V is TRBV2 and J is TRBJ1-1; D unresolved. The CDR3 covers 14 residues. CDR1 is SNHLY, CDR2 FYNNEI, per germline. With 4 bases removed from V and 0 bases from J, the gap between germline ends came to 9 bases. CDR3 in DNA: TGTGCCAGCAGTGTTGCCAGAATGAACACTGAAGCTTTCTTT. Its protein is CASSVARMNTEAFF.

Remarks on this clone: The junction differs from germline at one of its ends, possibly a read error. The chain recombines TRBV30 with TRBJ2-3, with 7 bases lining up with TRBD1. There are 15 residues in the CDR3. The germline V gene has CDR1 GTSNPN and CDR2 SVGIG (reference sequence). The CDR3 sequence: CAWSPRQGSADAQYF. The CDR3 nucleotides read TGTGCCTGGAGCCCAAGACAGGGATCGGCAGATGCGCAGTATTTT.

V usage is TRBV25-1 and J usage is TRBJ2-5; 7 bases are a match to TRBD2. The CDR3 has 13 residues. Trimming at V came to 4 bases and at J to 9 bases, leaving 8 bases not matched to a gene. Germline V gene data show CDR1 as MGHDK and CDR2 as SYGVNS. The CDR3 loop reads CASSVGGGRAQYF. CDR3 sequence (DNA): TGTGCCAGCAGTGTCGGTGGAGGGAGGGCCCAGTACTTC.

The chain carries TRBV4-2 and TRBJ2-1, with 15 positions matching TRBD2. The CDR3 length is 16 residues. V was pared by 1 base and J by 8 bases, with 3 bases of the junction left unmatched. Looked up from germline, CDR1 is LGHNA and CDR2 is YNFKEQ. The CDR3 sequence is CASSQGGLAGGDEQFF. The CDR3 nucleotides read TGTGCCAGCAGCCAAGGGGGACTAGCGGGAGGCGATGAGCAGTTCTTC.

The chain joins TRBV28 to TRBJ2-7, with 10 bases aligning to TRBD1. CDR3 size: 14 residues. V lost 8 bases to trimming and J lost 0 bases; unmatched junction nucleotides: 4. Germline CDR1 and CDR2: MDHEN and SYDVKM. The CDR3 here is CASRGQGSSYEQYF. As DNA, the CDR3 is TGTGCCAGCCGGGGACAGGGGTCCTCCTACGAGCAGTACTTC.

The rearrangement joins TRBV30 to TRBJ1-4; tentative D call: TRBD1 (6 bases). CDR1 is GTSNPN and CDR2 is SVGIG in the germline V gene (reference sequence). V lost 5 bases to trimming and J lost 5 bases, with 15 bases between them. This CDR3 has 14 residues. CDR3 in amino acids: CAWEPDRRNEKLFF. The CDR3 nucleotides read TGTGCCTGGGAACCGGACAGAAGAAATGAAAAACTGTTTTTT.

This clone was counted only a few times. The chain combines TRBV19 with TRBJ1-2, with D unresolved. Deletions cut 4 bases from V and 8 bases from J, with 11 bases between. Germline CDR1 and CDR2: LNHDA and SQIVND (reference sequence). The CDR3 is 12 residues long. This CDR3 reads CASSKSYGGYTF. Written as DNA, the CDR3 is TGTGCCAGTAGTAAGTCTTACGGGGGCTACACCTTC.

CDR3 in DNA: TGTGCCAGCAGCCCCGGGACACGTGAAAAACTGTTTTTT. Protein product: CASSPGTREKLFF. The V gene is TRBV6-1, the J gene TRBJ1-4, with a possible D match to TRBD1 (6 bases). The germline V gene has CDR1 MNHNS and CDR2 SASEGT. The V gene lost 6 bases and the J gene lost 7 bases, with 12 bases spanning the gap. The CDR3 has 13 residues.

The chain couples TRBV30 to TRBJ2-1; 8 positions agree with TRBD2. The J segment lost 7 bases and the V segment lost 1 base, leaving 3 bases of the junction unmatched. Germline V CDR1 and CDR2: GTSNPN, SVGIG (reference sequence). CDR3 size: 13 residues. CDR3 nucleotides: TGTGCCTGGAGTGAAGCGGGAGAAAATGAGCAGTTCTTC. This translates into CAWSEAGENEQFF.